The source of this T cell receptor (beta chain) is a study of response to subunit inactivated influenza vaccine. A word on this clonotype: Its antigen is not known.

TCRdb processed the RT-PCR reads anew with MiXCR; each CDR3 protein has one entry. The sample yields about 530,000 distinct CDR3 sequences, 10% to 15% seen once. General observations from the study: The authors offered the suggestion that each seasonal influenza vaccination recruits few new T cells.

The germline V gene has CDR1 MGHRA and CDR2 YSYEKL. This CDR3 is built from 15 residues. V lost 4 bases, J lost 2 bases, and 15 bases lay in between. The sequence was collected from a man over 45 who received an inactivated influenza vaccine. The chain has TRBV4-1 and TRBJ2-7; a weak D match, TRBD2 (6 bases). Sequencing used PBMCs from blood, obtained roughly 48 days after vaccination. CDR3 sequence: CASSPNLATAYEQYF. The CDR3 bases are TGCGCCAGCAGCCCAAACCTAGCGACAGCCTACGAGCAGTACTTC.